This T cell receptor beta chain was documented in a study of Ad26.COV2.S vaccination and SARS-CoV-2 variants. Study conclusions and caveats: Breadth of non-spike TCRs did not differ between vaccinees and placebo recipients. Total responses of T cells may have been underestimated by the analyses of TCR breadth and depth. It was vaccine recipients, not placebo recipients, who had the higher spike-specific TCR breadth.

The protocol was immunoSEQ multiplex PCR, while the TCRdb copy is restricted to in-frame clones and leaves out a portion. The sample has a few hundred thousand clones, around 90% seen once; the top ten hold around 3.6%. In the case of this clone: Its target is unknown.

The CDR3 covers 13 residues. CDR1 and CDR2 from the germline V gene are LGHNA and YNFKEQ. Between the trimmed V and J ends, which lost 0 bases and 5 bases, there was a span of 5 bases. The treatment: roughly 19 received Ad26.COV2.S at low or high dose, single or two shots; about 5 received placebo; per-sample allocation not given. The samples date from day 63 after the first vaccine or placebo injection. The donor was a Boston adult aged 18-55 years. This chain joins TRBV4-2 and TRBJ1-5, with no clear D. Material: peripheral blood, obtained in a trial of Ad26.COV2.S vaccine versus placebo. The sequence was collected from a person aged 18-60 years who received the Ad26.COV2.S COVID-19 vaccine or a placebo. CDR3 DNA sequence: TGTGCCAGCAGCCAAGATAGAGATCAGCCCCAGCATTTT. Its translation: CASSQDRDQPQHF.